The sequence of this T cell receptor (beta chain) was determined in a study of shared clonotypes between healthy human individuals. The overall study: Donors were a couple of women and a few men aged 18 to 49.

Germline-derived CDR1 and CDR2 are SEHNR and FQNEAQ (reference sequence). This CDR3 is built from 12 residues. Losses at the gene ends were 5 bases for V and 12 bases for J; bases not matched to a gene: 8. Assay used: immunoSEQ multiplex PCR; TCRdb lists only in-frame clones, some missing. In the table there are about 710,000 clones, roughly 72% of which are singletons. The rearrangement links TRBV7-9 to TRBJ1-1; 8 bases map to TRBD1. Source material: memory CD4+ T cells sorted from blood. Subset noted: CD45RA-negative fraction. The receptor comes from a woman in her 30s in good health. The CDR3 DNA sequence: TGTGCCAGCAGCCAGACAGGGGATTCGACTTTCTTT. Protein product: CASSQTGDSTFF.